These 28 T cell receptor beta chains came from one sample sequenced in a study of Ad26.COV2.S vaccination and SARS-CoV-2 variants. Treatment given: over 15 received Ad26.COV2.S at low or high dose, single or two shots; 5 received placebo; per-sample allocation not given. Sample collection was performed on day 63 after the first vaccine or placebo injection. The table came from immunoSEQ multiplex PCR; TCRdb's copy has only in-frame clones and leaves some out. The data show around 300,000 clones, with 85% to 90% seen just once and approximately 5.8% held by the top ten. The input for sequencing was peripheral blood, taken in a trial of Ad26.COV2.S vaccine versus placebo. These receptors originate from a person aged 18-65 years who received the Ad26.COV2.S COVID-19 vaccine or a placebo.

The chain recombines TRBV5-1 with TRBJ2-3, with D unresolved. Trimming removed 2 bases from V and 5 bases from J, with 6 bases in between. Per the germline V gene, CDR1 is SGHRS and CDR2 is YFSETQ. The CDR3 sequence is 12 residues long. The CDR3 bases are TGCGCCAGCAGCTTATCAAGAGATACGCAGTATTTT. Amino acid sequence: CASSLSRDTQYF.

The rearrangement joins TRBV7-2 to TRBJ1-2, with TRBD1 matching over 7 bases. The length of the CDR3 is 14 residues. Germline lookup yields CDR1 SGHTA and CDR2 FQGNSA. The trim removed 7 bases at V and 4 bases at J, leaving 9 bases unmatched. Here the CDR3 reads CASTLPGQPYGYTF. The CDR3 nucleotides read TGTGCCAGCACCCTTCCGGGACAGCCCTATGGCTACACCTTC.

The genes are TRBV5-1 and TRBJ1-1; D is perhaps TRBD1 (5 bases). The CDR3 has 14 amino acids. Germline CDR1 SGHRS, CDR2 YFSETQ. V lost 0 bases and J 3 bases, leaving 9 bases between the germline ends. The CDR3 reads CASSLGGGDTEAFF. Here the CDR3 DNA reads TGCGCCAGCAGCTTGGGGGGCGGAGACACTGAAGCTTTCTTT.

The chain couples TRBV15 to TRBJ2-7, with D perhaps matching TRBD1 (6 bases). Deletions cut 5 bases from V and 5 bases from J, with 16 bases between. From germline, CDR1 is LNHNV and CDR2 YYDKDF (reference sequence). The CDR3 runs 14 residues. The DNA for the CDR3 is TGTGCCACCAGCTACCAAGGGGGTCCGGACGAGCAGTACTTC. Amino acids: CATSYQGGPDEQYF.

This rearrangement joins TRBV4-1 to TRBJ2-1, with TRBD2 matching over 9 bases. The CDR3 extends over 16 amino acids. V lost 1 base, J lost 9 bases, and 10 bases stayed unmatched. Germline CDR1 and CDR2: MGHRA and YSYEKL. CDR3 coding DNA: TGCGCCAGCAGCCAAGTTCTCGCGGGAGGGCCCGTTGAGCAGTTCTTC. Its protein is CASSQVLAGGPVEQFF.

This sequence joins TRBV5-5 and TRBJ1-2; D unclear. The CDR3 is 13 amino acids. Looked up from germline, CDR1 is SGHKS and CDR2 is YYEKEE (reference sequence). Between the trimmed V and J ends, which lost 1 base and 8 bases, there was a span of 12 bases. CDR3 residues: CASSLIAPEGYTF. The CDR3 DNA follows: TGTGCCAGCAGCTTGATCGCCCCGGAGGGCTACACCTTC.

The chain has TRBV6-5 and TRBJ2-5; 7 bases map to TRBD1. The ends lost 6 bases at V and 1 base at J; junction bases unmatched: 8. This CDR3 region has 15 residues. In germline, CDR1 is MNHEY, CDR2 SVGAGI. The CDR3 bases are TGTGCCAGCAGGATACTCCGGACAGGCCAAGAGACCCAGTACTTC. Translated: CASRILRTGQETQYF.

The chain uses TRBV29-1 and TRBJ1-4; possible D gene TRBD1, 5 bases. Per germline, CDR1 SQVTM and CDR2 ANQGSEA. V was trimmed by 0 bases and J by 10 bases, leaving 9 bases between them. This CDR3 region has 12 residues. CDR3 amino acids: CSVEEGLRKLFF. For the CDR3, the DNA is TGCAGCGTTGAAGAGGGGCTCAGAAAACTGTTTTTT. Full variable domain (outside the CDR3, taken from reference TRBV29-1 and TRBJ1-4): SAVISQKPSRDICQRGTSLTIQCQVDSQVTMMFWYRQQPGQSLTLIATANQGSEATYESGFVIDKFPISRPNLTFSTLTVSNMSPEDSSIYLCSVEEGLRKLFFGSGTQLSVL.

This clone was detected once. The rearrangement links TRBV27 to TRBJ2-5; D may be TRBD2 (6 bases). In germline, CDR1 is MNHEY, CDR2 SMNVEV (reference sequence). Trimming removed 3 bases at V and 5 bases at J, with 10 bases between. The CDR3 is 13 amino acids. Here the CDR3 DNA reads TGTGCCAGCAGTTTTTTAGCGGAGGAGACCCAGTACTTC. This translates into CASSFLAEETQYF.

The genes are TRBV6-5 and TRBJ2-7, with no clear D. CDR1 is MNHEY, CDR2 SVGAGI, per germline. There are 14 residues in the CDR3. Trimming removed 8 bases at V and 5 bases at J, with 19 bases between. The CDR3 DNA is TGTGCCAGCGGCAGCCGGGCGGTAAGGGACGAGCAGTACTTC. Its translation is CASGSRAVRDEQYF.

Concerning this clone: It is unclear where the CDR3 begins or ends on the DNA, so no DNA is shown, and the CDR3 is as TCRdb lists it. The chain employs TRBV21-1 and TRBJ2-3; no DNA check was done on the table's D call, TRBD1. TRBV21-1 is tagged as a pseudogene. The CDR3 length equals 14 residues, ends included. This chain's CDR3 is CASCFGTGADTQYF.

The V gene is TRBV7-9, the J gene TRBJ2-7; D not certain. Germline V lookup: CDR1 SEHNR, CDR2 FQNEAQ (reference sequence). The V end lost 6 bases, the J end lost 3 bases, and 6 bases lay between the germline ends. CDR3 length: 11 amino acids. The chain's CDR3 is CASSSIYEQYF. CDR3 in DNA: TGTGCCAGCAGTTCTATCTACGAGCAGTACTTC.

The chain employs TRBV4-3 and TRBJ1-1; D gene unclear. Germline CDR1 is LGHNA and CDR2 is YSLEER. The CDR3 runs 15 residues. Between the trimmed V and J ends, which lost 0 bases and 1 base, there was a span of 9 bases. CDR3 in amino acids: CASSQDPRSNTEAFF. In DNA, the CDR3 is TGCGCCAGCAGCCAAGATCCGCGGTCGAACACTGAAGCTTTCTTT.

This chain links TRBV3-1 (or the pseudogene TRBV3-2) with TRBJ1-3; 7 nucleotides align to TRBD1. Looked up from germline, CDR1 is LGHDT and CDR2 is YNNKEL (reference sequence). The J segment lost 4 bases and the V segment lost 1 base, leaving 1 base of the junction unmatched. The CDR3 has 14 residues. The CDR3 loop is CASSQAGQGNTIYF. CDR3 DNA sequence: TGTGCCAGCAGCCAAGCGGGACAGGGAAACACCATATATTTT.

The gene calls are TRBV25-1 and TRBJ1-1, with D possibly being TRBD1 (6 bases). The germline CDR1 and CDR2 sequences are MGHDK and SYGVNS. V was trimmed by 2 bases and J by 8 bases, leaving 15 bases between them. The CDR3 runs to 14 residues. The CDR3 sequence is CASSEKRQTGEAFF. CDR3 bases: TGTGCCAGCAGTGAAAAGCGGCAGACAGGCGAAGCTTTCTTT.

The chain has TRBV7-2 and TRBJ1-2; a possible D gene is TRBD1 (6 bases). Germline V lookup: CDR1 SGHTA, CDR2 FQGNSA. The CDR3 spans 15 residues. Trimming removed 5 bases at V and 1 base at J, with 14 bases between. CDR3 amino acids: CASSTRTVNNYGYTF. The CDR3 DNA is TGTGCCAGCAGCACCCGGACAGTGAATAACTATGGCTACACCTTC.

The chain employs TRBV5-4 and TRBJ2-5, with D unclear. This CDR3 is built from 14 residues. V was cut by 1 base and J by 2 bases, with 9 bases left in between. Germline CDR1 SGHNT, CDR2 YYREEE (reference sequence). CDR3 DNA: TGTGCCAGCAGCTTGAGTGTTATACAAGAGACCCAGTACTTC. It specifies CASSLSVIQETQYF.

The chain combines TRBV3-1 (or the pseudogene TRBV3-2) with TRBJ1-3, with no clear D. The V end was cut by 4 bases, the J end by 0 bases, with 19 bases between. The CDR3 is 18 residues long. CDR1 is LGHDT, CDR2 YNNKEL, per germline (reference sequence). CDR3 residues: CASSPWRRSANSGNTIYF. As DNA, the CDR3 is TGTGCCAGCAGCCCCTGGAGACGTTCTGCAAACTCTGGAAACACCATATATTTT.

This clone has just one count. As DNA, the CDR3 is TGCGCCAGCAGCCCAACGTGGGGCCCCACTGAAGCTTTCTTT. This encodes CASSPTWGPTEAFF. The chain links TRBV4-1 to TRBJ1-1; possible D gene TRBD1, 5 bases. The germline gives CDR1 MGHRA, CDR2 YSYEKL. V dropped 4 bases and J dropped 4 bases, with 13 bases sitting between them. This CDR3 contains 14 residues.

The chain couples TRBV19 to TRBJ1-1, with D perhaps matching TRBD1 (6 bases). V was cut by 3 bases and J by 7 bases, with 15 bases left in between. The CDR3 length is 14 residues. Germline CDR1 is LNHDA and CDR2 is SQIVND (reference sequence). The CDR3 loop is CASSISRGIYEAFF. CDR3 nucleotides: TGTGCCAGTAGTATTTCCAGGGGAATCTATGAAGCTTTCTTT.

This chain connects TRBV6-5 to TRBJ1-4; D may be TRBD1 (6 bases). V lost 2 bases, J lost 2 bases, and 12 bases lay in between. The CDR3 contains 16 residues. The germline V gene encodes CDR1 MNHEY and CDR2 SVGAGI. The CDR3 here is CASSYTGGLTNEKLFF. In nucleotides, the CDR3 is TGTGCCAGCAGTTACACTGGGGGGCTGACTAATGAAAAACTGTTTTTT.

This chain connects TRBV28 to TRBJ2-1; 7 bases match TRBD1. J lost 6 bases, V lost 7 bases, and 9 bases had no gene match. The germline V gene encodes CDR1 MDHEN and CDR2 SYDVKM. This CDR3 comprises 14 residues. The CDR3, as DNA: TGTGCCAGCACCCTAAGGGGGCAGGCCAATGAGCAGTTCTTC. This translates into CASTLRGQANEQFF.

This chain links TRBV24-1 with TRBJ2-3, with 8 bases lining up with TRBD2. The V segment lost 9 bases and the J segment 2 bases; nucleotides outside the gene matches: 9. The CDR3 is 15 residues long. Per germline, CDR1 KGHDR and CDR2 SFDVKD. CDR3 amino acids: CATGGRLKDTDTQYF. Written as DNA, the CDR3 is TGTGCCACCGGCGGGAGGCTTAAAGACACAGATACGCAGTATTTT.

This clone was recorded only once. The genes are TRBV7-9 and TRBJ2-3; no firm D call. Germline values: CDR1 SEHNR, CDR2 FQNEAQ (reference sequence). CDR3 length equals 13 residues. V gave up 3 bases and J gave up 1 base, with 5 bases separating them. DNA of the CDR3: TGTGCCAGCAGCTTTGGGGGCACAGATACGCAGTATTTT. This translates into CASSFGGTDTQYF.

The sample holds one count of this clone. The rearrangement uses TRBV27 and TRBJ2-7; 8 bases map to TRBD1. V was pared by 8 bases and J by 2 bases, with 2 bases of the junction left unmatched. The CDR3 runs to 12 residues. Germline V lookup: CDR1 MNHEY, CDR2 SMNVEV (reference sequence). The chain's CDR3 is CASWDRPYEQYF. CDR3 nucleotide sequence: TGTGCCAGCTGGGACAGGCCCTACGAGCAGTACTTC.

This chain joins TRBV4-1 and TRBJ2-7, with D maybe TRBD1 (6 bases). V shed 6 bases and J shed 5 bases, with 20 bases lying between them. From germline, CDR1 is MGHRA and CDR2 YSYEKL. The CDR3 has 15 amino acids. The DNA of the CDR3 is TGCGCCAGCAGGGGTCCCACAATTGGGGACAACGAGCAGTACTTC. Its translation: CASRGPTIGDNEQYF.

This chain joins TRBV6-4 and TRBJ2-1, with 9 bases lining up with TRBD1. The germline V gene has CDR1 MRHNA and CDR2 SNTAGT. This CDR3 region has 15 residues. V lost 2 bases, J lost 4 bases, and 3 bases stayed unmatched. CDR3 bases: TGTGCCAGCAGTGACGGGGACAGGGATTACAATGAGCAGTTCTTC. It encodes CASSDGDRDYNEQFF.

The chain carries TRBV27 and TRBJ2-1; 7 positions agree with TRBD2. The CDR3 contains 14 residues. CDR1 is MNHEY, CDR2 SMNVEV, per germline (reference sequence). V shed 6 bases, J shed 7 bases, and the junction held 9 bases outside the gene matches. The CDR3 loop reads CASRSSGRLNEQFF. DNA for the CDR3: TGTGCCAGCAGAAGTAGCGGGCGGCTAAATGAGCAGTTCTTC.